This T cell receptor (beta chain) was sequenced during a study of T-cell memory formation after mild COVID-19. Study in general: There were largely donor-specific TCR clusters.

TCRdb independently ran MiXCR on the 5' RACE reads; one entry per CDR3 protein. The sample has about 360,000 distinct CDR3 sequences; over 10% are singletons. General study results and limits: Among contracting clones, CD4+ were mainly CM/EM and CD8+ enriched in EMRA.

This clonotype was detected many times. Its specificity is not known. Sequenced: PBMCs or a T cell subset sorted from them (not recorded which). This clonotype originated in a young man who had mild COVID-19 (a few samples of this study predate the infection). Cell type and time point are not known.

The CDR3 loop is CSASNWKTQYF. In DNA, the CDR3 is TGCAGTGCTAGTAACTGGAAGACCCAGTACTTC. The V gene is TRBV20-1, the J gene TRBJ2-5; D is unresolved. V lost 3 bases, J lost 6 bases, and 8 bases lay in between. This CDR3 contains 11 residues. The germline gives CDR1 DFQATT, CDR2 SNEGSKA (reference sequence).